A selection of T cell receptor beta chains follows, all from one sample in a study of technical replicates of blood from a handful of donors. Sequenced by immunoSEQ multiplex PCR; TCRdb stores in-frame clones only, minus some. The data show approximately 76,000 clones, over 75% seen once. The material sequenced was T cells isolated from PBMCs. All receptors derive from a human donor in good health. Each CDR3 is given without its conserved first and last residue.

>TRBV28
ASRASRGLGTDTQY
>TRBV7-8
ASSHRTFGGELF
>TRBV5-1
ASSTEGQGWQY
>TRBV19
ASTARGRGQQTEAF
>TRBV6-1
ASSEILAGDFEQY
>TRBV7-9
ASSYETGGHYGYT
>TRBV5-1
ASSPTAVNTGELF
>TRBV6-1
ASSAVHRAASLYEQY
>TRBV25-1
ASREGYVRGTYT
>TRBV29-1
SVEGGPRRRTEAF
>TRBV12-5
ATSEGPGEGPETQY
>TRBV5-1
ASSLEGQITQY
>TRBV19
ASSVGQGWFRSSGANVLT
>TRBV6-6
ASSYGNRVDEQY
>TRBV21-1
ASSRLAGINEQF
>TRBV5-4
ASSPGLGSYNEQF
>TRBV19
ASSFLRQGKNIQY
>TRBV7-2
ASSLVPRALQPQH
>TRBV6-1
ASRDSYYGYT
>TRBV27
ASSTSGGTYEQY
>TRBV5-1
ASTDGTGYFGELF
>TRBV7-9
ASSETGEDQPQH
>TRBV5-1
ASSLIRGQGANYGYT
>TRBV7-6
ASSSQAGVTH
>TRBV7-6
ASSRDRGQAGETQY
>TRBV5-4
ASSSKSGVRYGYT
>TRBV5-1
ASSAGLAGGISGEQY